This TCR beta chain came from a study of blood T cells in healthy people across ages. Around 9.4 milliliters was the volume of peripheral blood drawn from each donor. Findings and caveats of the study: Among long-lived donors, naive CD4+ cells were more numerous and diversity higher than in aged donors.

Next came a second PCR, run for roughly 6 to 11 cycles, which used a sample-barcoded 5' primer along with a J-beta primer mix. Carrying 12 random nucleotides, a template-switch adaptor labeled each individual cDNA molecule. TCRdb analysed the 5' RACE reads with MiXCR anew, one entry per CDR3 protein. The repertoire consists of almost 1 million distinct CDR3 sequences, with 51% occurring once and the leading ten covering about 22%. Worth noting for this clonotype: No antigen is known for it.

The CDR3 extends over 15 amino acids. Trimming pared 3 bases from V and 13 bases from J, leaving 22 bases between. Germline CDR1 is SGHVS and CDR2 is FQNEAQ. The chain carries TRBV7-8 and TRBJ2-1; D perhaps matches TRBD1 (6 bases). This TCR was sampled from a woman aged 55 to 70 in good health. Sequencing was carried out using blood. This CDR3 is CASSFPTGSQETQFF. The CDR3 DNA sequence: TGTGCCAGCAGCTTCCCCACAGGGTCGCAAGAGACCCAGTTCTTC.